Detailed here is one TCR beta chain. Its antigen is unidentified. This sample is part of a study of cytomegalovirus exposure and HLA in healthy donors. The study's findings and limits: The authors listed approximately 150 TCR beta chains as cytomegalovirus-associated. Per published reports, the classifier diagnosed cytomegalovirus status with high specificity and sensitivity. The dataset shows that most TCR sequences were rare, while some public TCRs occurred in many donors.

V was pared by 5 bases and J by 3 bases, with 7 bases of the junction left unmatched. The CDR3 runs to 15 residues. Per the germline V gene, CDR1 is SGHTA and CDR2 is FQGNSA. Repertoires were generated with immunoSEQ multiplex PCR, while TCRdb's copy carries only in-frame clones and drops some. The sample records 150,000 to 200,000 clones, about 81% being singletons. The sequenced sample consisted of PBMCs. This chain joins TRBV7-2 and TRBJ2-7; 10 bases fit TRBD1. The TCR was taken from a woman in her twenties or thirties in good health and CMV-seronegative. The CDR3 reads CASSVRTGGYYEQYF. The CDR3 DNA is TGTGCCAGCAGCGTAAGGACAGGGGGATACTACGAGCAGTACTTC.